A selection of T cell receptor beta chains follows, all from one sample in a study of blood T cell repertoires in COVID-19. Method: immunoSEQ multiplex PCR; TCRdb's copy keeps in-frame clones and lacks some. This sample has about 70,000 clones, with 80% to 90% found just once. Sequenced material: peripheral blood. Receptor source: a woman aged 70-85 years with acute or convalescent COVID-19. Each CDR3 is given without its conserved first and last residue. Fields, in order: V gene, D gene, CDR3 protein. A D gene is named only where the DNA matches it firmly.

>TRBV3-1/TRBV3-2|NA
ASTARDGELF
>TRBV7-8|NA
ASSLAGQGVQPQH
>TRBV28|NA
ASSLPTGINGYT
>TRBV27|NA
ASTRVGQGFSYGYT
>TRBV2|TRBD1
ASSKQGWGTEAF
>TRBV27|TRBD1
ASSWGTGVTEAF
>TRBV5-5|TRBD2
ASSPSSGVGYEQY
>TRBV7-2|NA
ASSLWRARTDTQY
>TRBV28|NA
ASSSHRVSF
>TRBV28|NA
ASSKWGGLSYNEQF
>TRBV5-6|NA
ASSFRLAYTNQPQH
>TRBV5-6|NA
ASRAGGANTEAF
>TRBV7-6|TRBD2
ASSLGLAGGYNEQF
>TRBV5-1|TRBD1
ASKRGQGDADTQY
>TRBV7-9|NA
ASSPRGLTTNEKLF
>TRBV30|TRBD2
AWRRGGRAYNEQF
>TRBV7-9|NA
ASSHRTSSYNSPLH
>TRBV9|TRBD2
ASSVSQAGSYEQY
>TRBV7-2|TRBD1
ASGGTGNYNSPLH